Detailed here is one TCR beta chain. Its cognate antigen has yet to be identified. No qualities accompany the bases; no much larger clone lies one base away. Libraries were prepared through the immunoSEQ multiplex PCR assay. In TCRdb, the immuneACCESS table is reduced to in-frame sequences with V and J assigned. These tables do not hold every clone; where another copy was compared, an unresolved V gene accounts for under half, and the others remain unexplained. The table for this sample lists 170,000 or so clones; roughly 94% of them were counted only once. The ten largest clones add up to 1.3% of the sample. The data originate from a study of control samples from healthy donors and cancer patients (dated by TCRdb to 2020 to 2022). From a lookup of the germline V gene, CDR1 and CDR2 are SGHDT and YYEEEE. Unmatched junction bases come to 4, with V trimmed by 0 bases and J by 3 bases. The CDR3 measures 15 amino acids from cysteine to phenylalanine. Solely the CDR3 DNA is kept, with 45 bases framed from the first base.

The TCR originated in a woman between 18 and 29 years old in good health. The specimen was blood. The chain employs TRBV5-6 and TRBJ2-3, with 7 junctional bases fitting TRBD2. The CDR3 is CASSLGAGETDTQYF. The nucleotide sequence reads TGTGCCAGCAGCTTGGGGGCGGGAGAGACAGATACGCAGTATTTT. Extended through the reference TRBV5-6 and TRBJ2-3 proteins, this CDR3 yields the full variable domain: DAGVTQSPTHLIKTRGQQVTLRCSPKSGHDTVSWYQQALGQGPQFIFQYYEEEERQRGNFPDRFSGHQFPNYSSELNVNALLLGDSALYLCASSLGAGETDTQYFGPGTRLTVL.